The rows below give T cell receptor beta chains drawn from one sample of a study of CD8 T cells in Susac syndrome. TCRdb independently ran MiXCR on the immunoSEQ multiplex PCR reads; one entry per CDR3 protein. The repertoire holds 70,000 or so distinct CDR3 sequences, with 85% to 95% as singletons. Sequenced sample: CD8+ T cells from PBMCs. The source of these receptors is a human donor in good health. Both conserved end residues are part of each CDR3. The order of the fields is V gene, clone size, D gene, J gene, CDR3 protein, CDR3 DNA. The D gene is left open where the match is weak. Clone sizes are given selectively: once, few, many, or a class where the clone is expanded.

V: TRBV5-1; size: -; D: -; J: TRBJ2-7; CDR3: CASSLGWDTSYEQYF; DNA: TGCGCCAGCAGCTTGGGATGGGACACCTCCTACGAGCAGTACTTC
V: TRBV7-9; size: -; D: TRBD1; J: TRBJ1-1; CDR3: CASSLGGGGLEAFF; DNA: TGTGCCAGCAGCTTAGGGGGAGGGGGCCTAGAAGCTTTCTTT
V: TRBV3-1; size: -; D: TRBD2; J: TRBJ2-3; CDR3: CASSQEPAGGFVTDTQYF; DNA: TGTGCCAGCAGCCAAGAACCAGCGGGGGGCTTCGTCACAGATACGCAGTATTTT
V: TRBV28; size: -; D: -; J: TRBJ1-1; CDR3: CASSPSGEMNTEAFF; DNA: TGTGCCAGCAGCCCCTCCGGGGAGATGAACACTGAAGCTTTCTTT
V: TRBV5-1; size: few; D: -; J: TRBJ1-1; CDR3: CASSLGMNTEAFF; DNA: TGCGCCAGCAGCTTGGGGATGAACACTGAAGCTTTCTTT
V: TRBV9; size: -; D: -; J: TRBJ1-5; CDR3: CASSETGDSGNQPQHF; DNA: TGTGCCAGCAGCGAGACAGGTGATTCGGGCAATCAGCCCCAGCATTTT
V: TRBV7-9; size: -; D: TRBD2; J: TRBJ2-3; CDR3: CASSLLTSGGTDTQYF; DNA: TGTGCCAGCAGCCTCCTGACTAGCGGGGGCACGGATACGCAGTATTTT
V: TRBV9; size: once; D: TRBD1; J: TRBJ2-1; CDR3: CASSAGTGNEQFF; DNA: TGTGCCAGCAGCGCCGGGACAGGGAATGAGCAGTTCTTC
V: TRBV4-1; size: -; D: -; J: TRBJ1-4; CDR3: CASSLGGGVREKLFF; DNA: TGCGCCAGCAGCCTCGGGGGCGGGGTACGTGAAAAACTGTTTTTT
V: TRBV28; size: -; D: TRBD1; J: TRBJ1-2; CDR3: CASSLRTGIHGYTF; DNA: TGTGCCAGCAGTTTACGGACAGGGATCCATGGCTACACCTTC
V: TRBV28; size: -; D: -; J: TRBJ2-7; CDR3: CASRIRGTYEQYF; DNA: TGTGCCAGCAGAATCCGGGGAACCTACGAGCAGTACTTC
V: TRBV7-9; size: -; D: -; J: TRBJ2-7; CDR3: CASSLSDRSYEQYF; DNA: TGTGCCAGCAGCTTAAGCGACAGATCCTACGAGCAGTACTTC
V: TRBV27; size: -; D: -; J: TRBJ2-5; CDR3: CASSRGGGAETQYF; DNA: TGTGCCAGCAGCCGAGGGGGAGGGGCAGAGACCCAGTACTTC
V: TRBV7-9; size: -; D: -; J: TRBJ2-7; CDR3: CASSLAAEQYF; DNA: TGTGCCAGCAGCTTAGCGGCCGAGCAGTACTTC
V: TRBV3-1; size: -; D: -; J: TRBJ2-1; CDR3: CASSQVGRGHEQFF; DNA: TGTGCCAGCAGCCAAGTTGGCAGGGGCCACGAGCAGTTCTTC
V: TRBV11-1; size: -; D: -; J: TRBJ1-1; CDR3: CASSVSPNTEAFF; DNA: TGTGCCAGCAGCGTGAGTCCGAACACTGAAGCTTTCTTT
V: TRBV5-6; size: -; D: -; J: TRBJ2-5; CDR3: CASSLVAGADQETQYF; DNA: TGTGCCAGCAGCTTGGTTGCAGGGGCGGATCAAGAGACCCAGTACTTC
V: TRBV29-1; size: -; D: TRBD2; J: TRBJ2-7; CDR3: CSVEDGERLAGSYEQYF; DNA: TGCAGCGTTGAAGATGGGGAAAGACTAGCGGGTTCCTACGAGCAGTACTTC
V: TRBV9; size: -; D: TRBD1; J: TRBJ2-5; CDR3: CASRETGSETQYF; DNA: TGTGCCAGCAGGGAGACAGGGTCAGAGACCCAGTATTTC
V: TRBV6-2/TRBV6-3; size: -; D: TRBD2; J: TRBJ2-1; CDR3: CASSYGAGGNNEQFF; DNA: TGTGCCAGCAGTTACGGCGCGGGGGGCAACAATGAGCAGTTCTTC
V: TRBV25-1; size: once; D: -; J: TRBJ1-1; CDR3: CASGEFMGQNTEALF; DNA: TGTGCCAGCGGTGAATTCATGGGGCAGAACACTGAAGCTCTCTTT
V: TRBV7-8; size: -; D: -; J: TRBJ1-1; CDR3: CASSLAWGSQGRGTEAFF; DNA: TGTGCCAGCAGCTTAGCGTGGGGGTCACAGGGTCGTGGGACTGAAGCTTTCTTT
V: TRBV9; size: -; D: -; J: TRBJ1-6; CDR3: CASSVGQRASPLHF; DNA: TGTGCCAGCAGCGTAGGACAGCGGGCTTCACCCCTCCACTTT
V: TRBV15; size: -; D: -; J: TRBJ1-1; CDR3: CATSRSKGVGTEAFF; DNA: TGTGCCACCAGCAGATCGAAGGGGGTCGGCACTGAAGCTTTCTTT
V: TRBV2; size: -; D: -; J: TRBJ2-6; CDR3: CASSEVLWVSGANVLTF; DNA: TGTGCCAGCAGTGAAGTCCTGTGGGTATCTGGGGCCAACGTCCTGACTTTC
V: TRBV7-3; size: -; D: -; J: TRBJ2-5; CDR3: CASSPRRKGGPLETQYF; DNA: TGTGCCAGCAGCCCCCGGAGGAAAGGGGGGCCGTTGGAGACCCAGTACTTC
V: TRBV29-1; size: -; D: TRBD1; J: TRBJ2-2; CDR3: CSVEGQGANGELFF; DNA: TGCAGCGTGGAAGGACAGGGGGCTAACGGGGAGCTGTTTTTT
V: TRBV3-1; size: -; D: TRBD1; J: TRBJ1-6; CDR3: CASTQGGIGRNSPLHF; DNA: TGTGCCAGCACCCAAGGGGGCATAGGACGTAATTCACCCCTCCACTTT
V: TRBV13; size: -; D: TRBD1; J: TRBJ1-2; CDR3: CASSSEPTGGDYGYTF; DNA: TGTGCCAGCAGCTCGGAACCGACAGGGGGGGACTATGGCTACACCTTC
V: TRBV6-1; size: -; D: -; J: TRBJ2-4; CDR3: CASSELVNFIQYF; DNA: TGTGCCAGCAGTGAACTAGTAAACTTCATTCAGTACTTC
V: TRBV29-1; size: -; D: -; J: TRBJ2-3; CDR3: CSVEWAAPALHISTDTQYF; DNA: TGCAGCGTTGAGTGGGCAGCGCCTGCCCTCCATATCAGCACAGATACGCAGTATTTT
V: TRBV3-1; size: -; D: -; J: TRBJ2-5; CDR3: CASSQDWVGGLTQYF; DNA: TGTGCCAGCAGCCAAGATTGGGTTGGGGGTCTAACCCAGTACTTC
V: TRBV28; size: -; D: -; J: TRBJ2-7; CDR3: CASSLPLGQVYEQYF; DNA: TGTGCCAGCAGTTTACCCCTCGGGCAAGTTTACGAGCAGTACTTC
V: TRBV4-1; size: once; D: -; J: TRBJ2-7; CDR3: CASSPSSTYEQYF; DNA: TGCGCCAGCAGCCCCTCCTCTACCTACGAGCAGTACTTC
V: TRBV4-3; size: -; D: -; J: TRBJ2-2; CDR3: CASSQTRLTGELFF; DNA: TGCGCCAGCAGCCAGACTAGGCTCACCGGGGAGCTGTTTTTT
V: TRBV12-3/TRBV12-4; size: once; D: TRBD2; J: TRBJ2-3; CDR3: CASSVLAGAGDTQYF; DNA: TGTGCCAGCAGTGTCCTAGCGGGCGCGGGAGATACGCAGTATTTT
V: TRBV3-1; size: -; D: -; J: TRBJ2-3; CDR3: CASSSMGAAGTDTQYF; DNA: TGTGCCAGCAGCTCAATGGGAGCGGCTGGCACGGATACGCAGTATTTT
V: TRBV9; size: -; D: TRBD2; J: TRBJ2-3; CDR3: CASSVHGRPGLGTDTQYF; DNA: TGTGCCAGCAGCGTACATGGACGGCCGGGACTAGGTACAGATACGCAGTATTTT
V: TRBV4-1; size: -; D: -; J: TRBJ2-3; CDR3: CASSEDDLQTISTDTQYF; DNA: TGCGCCAGCAGCGAAGACGACTTGCAGACTATTAGCACAGATACGCAGTATTTT
V: TRBV6-1; size: -; D: -; J: TRBJ1-6; CDR3: CASSLSTRDSYNSPLHF; DNA: TGTGCCAGCAGTCTTTCAACCAGGGACTCCTATAATTCACCCCTCCACTTT